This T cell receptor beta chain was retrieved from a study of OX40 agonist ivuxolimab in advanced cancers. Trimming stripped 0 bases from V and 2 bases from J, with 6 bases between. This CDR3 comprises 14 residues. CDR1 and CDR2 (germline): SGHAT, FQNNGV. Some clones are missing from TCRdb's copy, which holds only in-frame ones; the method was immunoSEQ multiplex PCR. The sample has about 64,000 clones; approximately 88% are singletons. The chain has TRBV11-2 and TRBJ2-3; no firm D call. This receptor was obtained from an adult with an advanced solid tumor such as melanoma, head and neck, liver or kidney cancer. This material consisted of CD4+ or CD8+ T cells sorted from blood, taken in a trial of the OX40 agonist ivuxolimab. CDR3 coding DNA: TGTGCCAGCAGCTTAGACCGGGTCACAGATACGCAGTATTTT. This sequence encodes CASSLDRVTDTQYF.